The clone carrying this T cell receptor beta chain was counted at least ten times. Trimming pared 1 base from V and 4 bases from J, leaving 8 bases between. The CDR3 loop spans 13 amino acids. The germline CDR1 and CDR2 sequences are SGHTA and FQGNSA. Genomic DNA was employed as the template in profiling TCR beta VDJ and CDR3. One entry per CDR3 protein, called by TCRdb with MiXCR from the reads. The sample consists of 400,000 to 450,000 distinct CDR3 sequences, about two thirds of them appearing once. This sample is part of a study of CD8+CD57+ T cells in acquired aplastic anemia. Study at large: The DNA of sorted CD4+ and CD8+ cells averaged 3.2 ug.

The sequenced sample was sorted CD4+, CD8+, or CD8+CD57+ T cells (not recorded which) from PBMCs. V gene TRBV7-2 combines with J gene TRBJ2-7; no firm D call. This TCR was sampled from a human donor in good health, serving as a control. The CDR3 DNA is TGTGCCAGCAGCTTAGACCGCACTTACGAGCAGTACTTC. Its translation: CASSLDRTYEQYF.